The clone carrying this TCR beta chain was recorded a few times. Its antigen is currently unknown. This CDR3 contains 16 residues. Deletions cut 5 bases from V and 0 bases from J, with 16 bases between. The germline V gene encodes CDR1 MNHNS and CDR2 SASEGT. The data derive from a study of T cells in Graves' hyperthyroidism and ophthalmopathy. Study-wide findings and caveats: Expanded thyroid clonotypes (above 0.001) were mostly also found in blood.

Researchers took RNA transcripts and amplified the TCR beta CDR3 regions from them. HTBI primers drove first-round RT-PCR of the TCR CDR3. TCRdb re-called the multiplex PCR reads through MiXCR, storing one row per CDR3 protein. The sample yields 450,000 to 550,000 distinct CDR3 sequences, around 22% seen once. The J gene is TRBJ1-2, the V gene TRBV6-1; D uncertain. The specimen sequenced was blood. This clonotype originated in a woman under 40 with Graves' ophthalmopathy. The CDR3 DNA sequence: TGTGCCAGCAGTCCGCCCCGGACGGTCGCTAACTATGGCTACACCTTC. It yields the protein CASSPPRTVANYGYTF.